Shown below are 8 T cell receptor beta chains from a single sample sequenced in a study of CXCR3-negative and CXCR3-positive naive CD8 T cells. 5' RACE that incorporated UMI labels was used to prepare the TRB cDNA libraries. Using the 5' RACE reads, TCRdb records one entry per CDR3 protein without DNA. Its listing shows about 89,000 distinct CDR3 sequences. Study-wide findings and caveats: Naive cells positive for CXCR3 carried more hydrophobic TRB CDR3s than CXCR3-negative ones.

Which antigens these TCRs recognize remains unknown. The sample consisted of naive CXCR3+ CD8+ T cells from blood. Subset: CD45RO-CCR7+CD27+CD95- naive CD8+ T cells expressing CXCR3 (TNR3+). The receptors derive from a human donor in good health. Some clones in this sample may be carry-over from other donors' samples.

This chain joins TRBV7-9 and TRBJ2-1; the D call of TRBD2 rests on TCRdb alone, since no DNA is present to check it. Germline CDR1 reads SEHNR; CDR2 reads FQNEAQ (reference sequence). CDR3 size: 16 residues. The CDR3 protein is CASRQTSGASYNEQFF.

The chain couples TRBV5-1 to TRBJ2-1; TCRdb designates TRBD2, a call that cannot be tested without DNA. Germline CDR1 reads SGHRS; CDR2 reads YFSETQ. CDR3 length: 16 amino acids. The CDR3 sequence is CASSLVSGGSYNEQFF.

The chain links TRBV15 to TRBJ2-2; TCRdb proposes TRBD1, but this gene call is untestable without DNA. The CDR3 runs 17 residues. Germline-derived CDR1 and CDR2 are LNHNV and YYDKDF (reference sequence). CDR3 loop: CATSRDKQGRWTGELFF. The complete variable domain, with remaining parts taken from reference TRBV15 and TRBJ2-2, reads DAMVIQNPRYQVTQFGKPVTLSCSQTLNHNVMYWYQQKSSQAPKLLFHYYDKDFNNEADTPDNFQSRRPNTSFCFLDIRSPGLGDTAMYLCATSRDKQGRWTGELFFGEGSRLTVL.

V and J are TRBV7-9 and TRBJ2-2; TCRdb designates TRBD2, a call that cannot be tested without DNA. Germline V gene lookup returns CDR1 SEHNR and CDR2 FQNEAQ (reference sequence). The CDR3 sequence is 16 residues long. CDR3 protein: CASSLRGARNPGELFF.

V and J are TRBV20-1 and TRBJ2-1; TCRdb returns TRBD2, unconfirmable since there is no DNA. The CDR3 contains 16 residues. Looked up from germline, CDR1 is DFQATT and CDR2 is SNEGSKA (reference sequence). The CDR3 region is CSARDILAFSYNEQFF.

The chain combines TRBV20-1 with TRBJ2-1. Germline V lookup: CDR1 DFQATT, CDR2 SNEGSKA (reference sequence). This CDR3 is built from 12 residues. This CDR3 is CSVIRTHNEQFF.

The rearrangement uses TRBV13 and TRBJ2-7; TCRdb names TRBD1, which stays unverified in the absence of DNA. The CDR3 totals 14 residues. Germline-derived CDR1 and CDR2 are PRHDT and FYEKMQ (reference sequence). Here the CDR3 reads CASSALTGDYERYF.

J is TRBJ2-2 and V is TRBV12-3 or TRBV12-4; TCRdb designates TRBD1, a call that cannot be tested without DNA. The CDR3 covers 15 residues. This chain's CDR3 is CASSALQGNTGELFF.